These 2 T cell receptor beta chains originate from one sample sequenced in a study of blood T cell repertoires in COVID-19. The assay was immunoSEQ multiplex PCR, and TCRdb's table has in-frame clones only and misses some. The table has 300,000 to 350,000 clones, roughly 86% seen once; the top ten hold approximately 1%. The sequencing sample was made of PBMCs or T cells enriched from blood (not recorded which). These receptor sequences come from a woman aged 25 to 39 who had been exposed to COVID-19.

The V gene is TRBV28, the J gene TRBJ2-7; the D is unclear. Germline-derived CDR1 and CDR2 are MDHEN and SYDVKM. The CDR3 covers 15 residues. Deletions cut 5 bases from V and 0 bases from J, with 14 bases between. In DNA, the CDR3 is TGTGCCAGCAGTCCCCCGTGGCCCCTCTCCTACGAGCAGTACTTC. This codes for CASSPPWPLSYEQYF.

This sequence joins TRBV28 and TRBJ2-4; weak D call: TRBD1 (5 bases). The CDR3 is 14 amino acids. Germline lookup yields CDR1 MDHEN and CDR2 SYDVKM. Trimming took off 2 bases at V and 4 bases at J, with 9 bases between the two ends. The CDR3 nucleotides are TGTGCCAGCAGTTTAAGGGGCGTTAAAAACATTCAGTACTTC. Its translation: CASSLRGVKNIQYF.